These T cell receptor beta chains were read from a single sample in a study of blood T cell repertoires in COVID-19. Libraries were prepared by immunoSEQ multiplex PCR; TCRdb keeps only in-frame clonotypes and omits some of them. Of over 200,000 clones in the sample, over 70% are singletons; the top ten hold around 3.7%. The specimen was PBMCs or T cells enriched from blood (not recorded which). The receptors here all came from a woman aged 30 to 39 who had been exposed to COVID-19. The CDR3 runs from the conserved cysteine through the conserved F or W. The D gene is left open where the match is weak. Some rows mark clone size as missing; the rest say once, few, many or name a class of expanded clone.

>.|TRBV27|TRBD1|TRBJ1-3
TGTGCCAGCAGTCCCAGGGGGCAGGCTGGAAACACCATATATTTT
CASSPRGQAGNTIYF
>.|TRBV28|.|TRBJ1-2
TGTGCCAGCGGACCCCTCGGGGGGGGGAGGGGCTATGGCTACACCTTC
CASGPLGGGRGYGYTF
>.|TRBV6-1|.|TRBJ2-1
TGTGCCAGCAGTGAAATCCCTAACAATGAGCAGTTCTTC
CASSEIPNNEQFF
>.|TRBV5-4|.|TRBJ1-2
TGTGCCAGCAGCTTCGGGGGGGGGAGCTATGGCTACACCTTC
CASSFGGGSYGYTF
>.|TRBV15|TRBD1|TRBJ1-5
TGTGCCACCAGCAGAGTCTCGGGACAGGGTGGTCAGCCCCAGCATTTT
CATSRVSGQGGQPQHF
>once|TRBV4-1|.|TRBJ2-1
TGCGCCAGCAGCCAAGATCAGCGCGTCTCCTACAATGAGCAGTTCTTC
CASSQDQRVSYNEQFF
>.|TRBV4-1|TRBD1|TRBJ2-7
TGCGCCAGCAGCCAATTACGATTGGACAGGGCTGAGCAGTACTTC
CASSQLRLDRAEQYF
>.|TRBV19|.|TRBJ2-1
TGTGCCAGTAGTATGGCCCTCCAGCGGGAGCAGTTCTTC
CASSMALQREQFF
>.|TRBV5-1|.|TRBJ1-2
TGCGCCAGCAGCTTGGACGGGGTCGGCTACACCTTC
CASSLDGVGYTF
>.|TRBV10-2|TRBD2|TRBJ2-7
TGCGCCAGCAAATCGGGAGGTTCCTACGAGCAGTACTTC
CASKSGGSYEQYF
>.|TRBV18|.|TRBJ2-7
TGTGCCAGCTCACCACATGGAGGGAAGTACGAGCAGTACTTC
CASSPHGGKYEQYF
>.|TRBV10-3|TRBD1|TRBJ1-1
TGTGCCATCAGTGCGACAGGGATGAACACTGAAGCTTTCTTT
CAISATGMNTEAFF
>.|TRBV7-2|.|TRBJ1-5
TGTGCCAGCAGCTCTCCCCCTCAGCCCCAGCATTTT
CASSSPPQPQHF
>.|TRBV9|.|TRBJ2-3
TGTGCCAGCAGCGGCCCCCTGAGGAGGGATACGCAGTATTTT
CASSGPLRRDTQYF
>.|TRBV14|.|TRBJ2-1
TGTGCCAGCAGCCGCAGACGGGGGAATGAGCAGTTCTTC
CASSRRRGNEQFF
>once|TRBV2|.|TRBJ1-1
TGTGCCAGCAAATCATACACTGAAGCTTTCTTT
CASKSYTEAFF
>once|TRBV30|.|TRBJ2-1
TGTGCCTGGAGTAGGGGGGACTACTACAATGAGCAGTTCTTC
CAWSRGDYYNEQFF
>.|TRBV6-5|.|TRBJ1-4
TGTGCCAGCAGTTACGGAATTCGGGGAGGAGAAAAACTGTTTTTT
CASSYGIRGGEKLFF
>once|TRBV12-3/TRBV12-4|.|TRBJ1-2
TGTGCCAGCAGTTTAGAATACAATTATGGCTACACCTTC
CASSLEYNYGYTF
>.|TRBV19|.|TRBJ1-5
TGTGCCAGTAACTCGGGCAATCAGCCCCAGCATTTT
CASNSGNQPQHF
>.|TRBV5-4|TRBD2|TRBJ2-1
TGTGCCAGCAGTCTGGGACTAGCGCTCTACAATGAGCAGTTCTTC
CASSLGLALYNEQFF
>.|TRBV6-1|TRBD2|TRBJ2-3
TGTGCCAGCAGTGCCCTGACTAGCGGGGACACAGATACGCAGTATTTT
CASSALTSGDTDTQYF
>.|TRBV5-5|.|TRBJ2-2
TGTGCCAGCCGAGGGGGAGCGGCGAACACCGGGGAGCTGTTTTTT
CASRGGAANTGELFF
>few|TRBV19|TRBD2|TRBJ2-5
TGTGCCAGTAGTTCCCGACTAGCGGCAAGAGAGACCCAGTACTTC
CASSSRLAARETQYF
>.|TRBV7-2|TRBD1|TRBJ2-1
TGTGCCAGCAGTCCCGGGACAGGGGCTTACAATGAGCAGTTCTTC
CASSPGTGAYNEQFF
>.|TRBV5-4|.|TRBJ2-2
TGTGCCAGCAGCTTCCCCGGGACTCTCACCGGGGAGCTGTTTTTT
CASSFPGTLTGELFF
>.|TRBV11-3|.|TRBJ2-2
TGTGCCAGCAGCATTAAGGCAGGGCTCGGGGAGCTGTTTTTT
CASSIKAGLGELFF
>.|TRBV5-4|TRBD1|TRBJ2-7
TGTGCCAGCAGCAACGACCGGGACAGGAATACCTACGAGCAGTACTTC
CASSNDRDRNTYEQYF
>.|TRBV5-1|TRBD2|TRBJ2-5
TGCGCCAGCAGCTCCGGAGGGGCTAGCGGGCAAGAGACCCAGTACTTC
CASSSGGASGQETQYF
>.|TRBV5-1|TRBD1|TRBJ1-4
TGCGCCAGCAGCGGCATGACAGGGGGCCGCGAAAAACTGTTTTTT
CASSGMTGGREKLFF
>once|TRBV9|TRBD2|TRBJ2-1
TGTGCCAGCAGCGTCGACCCACCCGGGACTATGGTTGATGAGCAGTTCTTC
CASSVDPPGTMVDEQFF
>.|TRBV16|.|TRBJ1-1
TGTGCCAGCAGCCATAATAACAGGGTAATGGTGAACACTGAAGCTTTCTTT
CASSHNNRVMVNTEAFF
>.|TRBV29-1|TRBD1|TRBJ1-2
TGCAGCGTTCCGACAGGGGGCTATGGCTACACCTTC
CSVPTGGYGYTF
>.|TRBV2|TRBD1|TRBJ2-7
TGTGCCAGCAGTCCCGGGACAGGGATCGAGCAGTACTTC
CASSPGTGIEQYF
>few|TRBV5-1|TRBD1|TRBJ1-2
TGCGCCAGCAGCCAACGACCGCGGACAGGGGGCCCACTTGGCTACACCTTC
CASSQRPRTGGPLGYTF